A single sample gave rise to the 7 T cell receptor beta chains below, sequenced in a study of PD-1 blockade in classical Hodgkin lymphoma. After autologous stem cell transplantation all patients relapsed, and prior brentuximab vedotin exposure differed between cohorts. Libraries were prepared by immunoSEQ multiplex PCR; TCRdb keeps only in-frame clonotypes and omits some of them. In the table there are roughly 40,000 clones, approximately 64% of which are singletons. Material: peripheral blood mononuclear cells (PBMCs), obtained at baseline. The receptors were gathered from a human donor with classical Hodgkin lymphoma.

This chain connects TRBV4-3 to TRBJ1-2, with TRBD1 as a possible D gene (5 bases). The V end lost 3 bases, the J end lost 2 bases, and 10 bases lay between the germline ends. This CDR3 comprises 14 residues. The germline gives CDR1 LGHNA, CDR2 YSLEER. In DNA, the CDR3 is TGCGCCAGCAGCCAGGGGGGGGAAAACTATGGCTACACCTTC. Protein: CASSQGGENYGYTF.

The count of this clone is one. The V and J genes are TRBV30 and TRBJ1-2; 7 nucleotides agree with TRBD1. Germline trimming cut 1 base from V and 8 bases from J; bases unmatched to any gene: 1. This CDR3 has 11 residues. Germline V lookup: CDR1 GTSNPN, CDR2 SVGIG (reference sequence). CDR3 nucleotides: TGTGCCTGGAGTGGACAGGGCGGCTACACCTTC. The encoded protein is CAWSGQGGYTF.

The chain recombines TRBV5-4 with TRBJ2-2, with D unresolved. Germline V lookup: CDR1 SGHNT, CDR2 YYREEE (reference sequence). This CDR3 has 14 residues. V was pared by 3 bases and J by 6 bases, with 12 bases between. CDR3 bases: TGTGCCAGCAGCTCGGCCGGGCGCTCCGGGGAGCTGTTTTTT. Residues: CASSSAGRSGELFF.

The gene calls are TRBV4-3 and TRBJ1-2; tentative D call: TRBD1 (5 bases). The V gene's germline CDR1 is LGHNA and CDR2 YSLEER. The CDR3 sequence is 14 residues long. V lost 1 base to trimming and J lost 5 bases, with 11 bases between them. The CDR3 DNA follows: TGCGCCAGCAGCCAAGGGACATTTTTGTATGGCTACACCTTC. Its translation is CASSQGTFLYGYTF.

This clone is medium-sized by share. This rearrangement joins TRBV9 to TRBJ2-7, with D possibly matching TRBD2 (6 bases). This CDR3 has 14 amino acids. Germline CDR1 SGDLS, CDR2 YYNGEE. V was trimmed by 0 bases and J by 7 bases, leaving 14 bases between them. The CDR3 loop is CASSVASDYDEQYF. The CDR3 nucleotides are TGTGCCAGCAGCGTAGCTAGCGACTACGATGAGCAGTACTTC.

The chain combines TRBV5-4 with TRBJ1-2; weak D call: TRBD1 (6 bases). V gave up 2 bases and J gave up 2 bases, with 7 bases separating them. Germline CDR1 SGHNT, CDR2 YYREEE (reference sequence). This CDR3 region has 13 residues. The CDR3 DNA is TGTGCCAGCAGCTTCACAGGGAACTATGGCTACACCTTC. Amino acid sequence: CASSFTGNYGYTF.

The rearrangement links TRBV19 to TRBJ2-2; TRBD1 agrees at 11 bases. This CDR3 is 19 amino acids long. CDR1 and CDR2 (germline): LNHDA, SQIVND (reference sequence). V dropped 2 bases and J dropped 7; count of bases not matched to a gene: 15. CDR3 coding DNA: TGTGCCAGTAGTATACTAAGGGGACAGGGGGGTAGCGAGATCGGGGAGCTGTTTTTT. Amino acids: CASSILRGQGGSEIGELFF.